Below, one TCR beta chain is given with its context. The data belong to a study of blood T cell repertoires in COVID-19. TCRdb keeps only in-frame clones here, not all; method: immunoSEQ multiplex PCR. The table has some 68,000 clones, roughly 85% seen once. The CDR3 is 15 amino acids. CDR1 is MNHNY, CDR2 SVGAGI, per germline (reference sequence). V was clipped by 9 bases and J by 5 bases, with 19 bases between them. The receptor comes from a woman between 50 and 59 years old with COVID-19, enrolled during active disease. The J gene is TRBJ1-4, the V gene TRBV6-6, with a tentative D call TRBD1 (6 bases). The sequenced material came from peripheral blood. The CDR3: CASKIGTTLNEKLFF. The CDR3 bases are TGTGCCAGTAAAATTGGGACAACTCTAAATGAAAAACTGTTTTTT.